Detailed here is one TCR beta chain. Antigen unknown. Reverse transcription of extracted RNA yielded cDNA, which provided the sequencing template. TCRdb's copy holds only in-frame clones and misses some; the assay was immunoSEQ multiplex PCR. The table lists 80,000 to 100,000 clones, 40% to 50% of them singletons. Treatment specified: oral pan-JAK inhibitor, 5-10 mg twice daily. CD4+ and CD8+ T cells were sorted from PBMCs stained for CD3, CD4 and CD8. The data belong to a study of CD8+ T cells in alopecia areata. Notes on the study in general: Lesional scalp displayed greater clonality than normal scalp, most notably in alopecia totalis/universalis. Among the top 100, expanded CD8+ clones, as well as scalp clonality, were significantly decreased by tofacitinib. A large proportion of expanded lesional clones were detected persisting in scalp and blood during tofacitinib.

The CDR3 length is 16 residues. The V and J ends lost 3 bases and 5 bases, in that order; junction bases with no gene match: 9. CDR1 is MGHRA and CDR2 is YSYEKL in the germline V gene. The source was CD8+ T cells sorted from blood, collected at week 24, from a patient treated with tofacitinib. The rearrangement links TRBV4-1 to TRBJ2-7; the match to TRBD2 covers 11 bases. The sequence derives from a human donor with alopecia areata. The CDR3 sequence: CASSQRSSGRLNEQYF. Written as DNA, the CDR3 is TGCGCCAGCAGCCAGAGATCTAGCGGGAGGTTGAACGAGCAGTACTTC.